This T cell receptor beta chain was retrieved from a study of persistence of HIV-infected CD4 T cells. Concerning this clone: What it binds is not known.

Study-level results: CMV- and Gag-responding cells had lower TCRbeta richness than CD3/CD28-responding cells.

This was the immunoSEQ version 4 assay in survey mode. TCRdb's copy holds only in-frame clones and misses some; the assay was immunoSEQ multiplex PCR. The data contain 30,000 or so clones, around 82% of them singletons. The CDR3 is 15 residues long. Germline loops: CDR1 MNHEY, CDR2 SVGEGT. V dropped 6 bases and J dropped 0 bases, with 14 bases sitting between them. The stimulus was an HIV-1 Gag 15-mer peptide pool, 0.9 to 1 ug/peptide/mL. CD40L-negative CD69-negative CD45RO-high memory CD4+ T cells were sorted as populations depleted of antigen-responding cells. For around 17 hours, CD8-depleted PBMCs received anti-CD28/CD49d costimulation, a CD40-blocking antibody and enfuvirtide.

The V call is TRBV6-2 or TRBV6-3, the J call TRBJ1-2; D uncertain. The specimen was CD4+ T cells sorted from PBMCs after approximately 19-hour stimulation, collected from a patient who received antiretroviral therapy. This TCR was recovered from an adult woman with HIV who was CMV-seropositive. The CDR3 DNA sequence: TGTGCCAGCAGCCAGCGGACGGCAGCTAACTATGGCTACACCTTC. It yields the protein CASSQRTAANYGYTF.